The rows below give T cell receptor beta chains drawn from one sample of a study of naive and memory T cell subsets. TCRdb re-called the UMI-ligation and nested PCR reads with MiXCR, one entry per CDR3 protein. The table includes 95,000 to 150,000 distinct CDR3 sequences, roughly 36% detected once. Input material: central memory CD4+ T cells from blood. Receptor source: a human donor in good health. Both conserved end residues are part of each CDR3. Each record gives: J gene, clone size, D gene, V gene, CDR3 DNA, CDR3 protein. The D gene is left open where the match is weak. A row's size may be missing; if present it is once, few, many or a size class.

j_gene: TRBJ2-4
abundance: -
d_gene: -
v_gene: TRBV6-4
CDR3nt: TGTGCCAGCAGTGAACCTCGAATCTATGCCAAAAACATTCAGTACTTC
CDR3aa: CASSEPRIYAKNIQYF

j_gene: TRBJ2-7
abundance: -
d_gene: -
v_gene: TRBV13
CDR3nt: TGTGCCAGCAGCTTCCCCCGTTTGAACGAGCAGTACTTC
CDR3aa: CASSFPRLNEQYF

j_gene: TRBJ2-7
abundance: once
d_gene: -
v_gene: TRBV25-1
CDR3nt: TGTGCCAGCAGTGATTTGGACAGACAGTACTTC
CDR3aa: CASSDLDRQYF

j_gene: TRBJ2-7
abundance: few
d_gene: TRBD2
v_gene: TRBV29-1
CDR3nt: TGCAGCGTTGGGGGGGGACCATCGGGGGAGCAGTACTTC
CDR3aa: CSVGGGPSGEQYF

j_gene: TRBJ1-5
abundance: -
d_gene: -
v_gene: TRBV20-1
CDR3nt: TGCAGTGCTTCGTATGACGCCTATAGCAATCAGCCCCAGCATTTT
CDR3aa: CSASYDAYSNQPQHF

j_gene: TRBJ2-1
abundance: few
d_gene: TRBD2
v_gene: TRBV18
CDR3nt: TGTGCCAGCTCACCATCGGGGGGATCGAGCTACAATGAGCAGTTCTTC
CDR3aa: CASSPSGGSSYNEQFF

j_gene: TRBJ2-1
abundance: -
d_gene: TRBD2
v_gene: TRBV7-2
CDR3nt: TGTGCCAGCAGCTTCTCGGGACTAGCAAAGTTCTTC
CDR3aa: CASSFSGLAKFF

j_gene: TRBJ1-5
abundance: -
d_gene: -
v_gene: TRBV6-5
CDR3nt: TGTGCCAGCAGTTCAAGGGTGGGACAGCCCCAGCATTTT
CDR3aa: CASSSRVGQPQHF

j_gene: TRBJ1-2
abundance: -
d_gene: -
v_gene: TRBV7-6
CDR3nt: TGTGCCAGCAGCCCACCCAGCTTAGCTAACTATGGCTACACCTTC
CDR3aa: CASSPPSLANYGYTF

j_gene: TRBJ1-2
abundance: few
d_gene: -
v_gene: TRBV12-3/TRBV12-4
CDR3nt: TGTGCCAGCAGTTTAGGAGGGGACGGAGGCTACACCTTC
CDR3aa: CASSLGGDGGYTF

j_gene: TRBJ1-5
abundance: -
d_gene: -
v_gene: TRBV5-1
CDR3nt: TGCGCCAGCAGCTTGGCCGGTTCTGGGAATCAGCCCCAGCATTTT
CDR3aa: CASSLAGSGNQPQHF

j_gene: TRBJ2-6
abundance: -
d_gene: -
v_gene: TRBV10-3
CDR3nt: TGTGCCATCACCAAGGACGTTGGGGCCAACGTCCTGACTTTC
CDR3aa: CAITKDVGANVLTF

j_gene: TRBJ1-6
abundance: once
d_gene: TRBD1
v_gene: TRBV5-1
CDR3nt: TGCGCCAGCAGCTTCGACAGGGGTCAAAATTCACCCCTCCACTTT
CDR3aa: CASSFDRGQNSPLHF

j_gene: TRBJ2-2
abundance: -
d_gene: TRBD1
v_gene: TRBV15
CDR3nt: TGTGCCACCAGCAGAGATCGGGACAGCACCGGGGAGCTGTTTTTT
CDR3aa: CATSRDRDSTGELFF

j_gene: TRBJ2-7
abundance: many
d_gene: TRBD2
v_gene: TRBV20-1
CDR3nt: TGCAGTGCTTGGAGAGGAGCGGGAGACGAGCAGTACTTC
CDR3aa: CSAWRGAGDEQYF

j_gene: TRBJ2-3
abundance: -
d_gene: -
v_gene: TRBV28
CDR3nt: TGTGCCAGCAGCCACAACCGGGGGACGTACACAGATACGCAGTATTTT
CDR3aa: CASSHNRGTYTDTQYF

j_gene: TRBJ2-2
abundance: -
d_gene: -
v_gene: TRBV6-4
CDR3nt: TGTGCCAGCAGCCGGGAAGGCACCGGGGAGCTGTTTTTT
CDR3aa: CASSREGTGELFF

j_gene: TRBJ1-2
abundance: few
d_gene: TRBD1
v_gene: TRBV28
CDR3nt: TGTGCCAGCAGCCGCAGACAGGGAATCGGCTACACCTTC
CDR3aa: CASSRRQGIGYTF

j_gene: TRBJ2-7
abundance: many
d_gene: TRBD1
v_gene: TRBV20-1
CDR3nt: TGCAGTGCTAGTCCTACGGGACAGGTCTCCTACGAGCAGTACTTC
CDR3aa: CSASPTGQVSYEQYF

j_gene: TRBJ1-4
abundance: few
d_gene: -
v_gene: TRBV7-9
CDR3nt: TGTGCCAGCAGCTTAGCTGGGAATCCCACTAATGAAAAACTGTTTTTT
CDR3aa: CASSLAGNPTNEKLFF

j_gene: TRBJ2-7
abundance: -
d_gene: TRBD1
v_gene: TRBV7-8
CDR3nt: TGTGCCAGCAGCACATCCGCACAGGGGTTCTCCTACGAGCAGTACTTC
CDR3aa: CASSTSAQGFSYEQYF

j_gene: TRBJ2-1
abundance: -
d_gene: -
v_gene: TRBV3-1
CDR3nt: TGTGCCAGCAGGCAGGGGGGGTCCTACAATGAGCAGTTCTTC
CDR3aa: CASRQGGSYNEQFF

j_gene: TRBJ2-1
abundance: -
d_gene: -
v_gene: TRBV13
CDR3nt: TGTGCCAGCAGCGCAGGGATCTTATTTTACAATGAGCAGTTCTTC
CDR3aa: CASSAGILFYNEQFF

j_gene: TRBJ1-5
abundance: few
d_gene: -
v_gene: TRBV2
CDR3nt: TGTGCCAGCACCCGGGACGACAGTCTCAGGTCGCCCCAGCATTTT
CDR3aa: CASTRDDSLRSPQHF

j_gene: TRBJ2-7
abundance: few
d_gene: TRBD2
v_gene: TRBV6-2/TRBV6-3
CDR3nt: TGTGCCAGCAGTCGGTCCGGGAGGGCGTGGGAGCAGTACTTC
CDR3aa: CASSRSGRAWEQYF

j_gene: TRBJ2-2
abundance: once
d_gene: TRBD1
v_gene: TRBV5-1
CDR3nt: TGCGCCAGCAGCGAGGGGACAGGGCCCGGGGAGCTGTTTTTT
CDR3aa: CASSEGTGPGELFF

j_gene: TRBJ1-2
abundance: -
d_gene: TRBD1
v_gene: TRBV20-1
CDR3nt: TGCAGTGCTAGAGAAACAGGGGTTGGCTACACCTTC
CDR3aa: CSARETGVGYTF

j_gene: TRBJ2-5
abundance: -
d_gene: TRBD2
v_gene: TRBV12-3/TRBV12-4
CDR3nt: TGTGCCAGCAGTTTAAGCCTAGCGGCACAAGAGACCCAGTACTTC
CDR3aa: CASSLSLAAQETQYF

j_gene: TRBJ2-1
abundance: many
d_gene: -
v_gene: TRBV7-8
CDR3nt: TGTGCCAGCACCCCGAGTTGGAGCTCCTACAATGAGCAGTTCTTC
CDR3aa: CASTPSWSSYNEQFF

j_gene: TRBJ2-1
abundance: -
d_gene: TRBD1
v_gene: TRBV20-1
CDR3nt: TGCAGTGCAAGGGCTATAAGGACAGGGGGCCACAATGAGCAGTTCTTC
CDR3aa: CSARAIRTGGHNEQFF

j_gene: TRBJ2-1
abundance: -
d_gene: -
v_gene: TRBV12-3/TRBV12-4
CDR3nt: TGTGCCAGCAGTGGGGGAATAGCGGAGGCCTATTTCTTC
CDR3aa: CASSGGIAEAYFF

j_gene: TRBJ2-7
abundance: few
d_gene: -
v_gene: TRBV29-1
CDR3nt: TGCAGCGTTGCCCGACCTGGGGGTTCCACCTCCTACGAGCAGTACTTC
CDR3aa: CSVARPGGSTSYEQYF

j_gene: TRBJ1-2
abundance: few
d_gene: -
v_gene: TRBV6-5
CDR3nt: TGTGCCAGCAGCCCGGATCAATGGAACTATGGCTACACCTTC
CDR3aa: CASSPDQWNYGYTF

j_gene: TRBJ2-2
abundance: -
d_gene: -
v_gene: TRBV11-2
CDR3nt: TGTGCCAGCAGCTTTACCCGACGGTCGAACACCGGGGAGCTGTTTTTT
CDR3aa: CASSFTRRSNTGELFF

j_gene: TRBJ2-3
abundance: -
d_gene: TRBD2
v_gene: TRBV7-2
CDR3nt: TGTGCCAGCAGCTTTACTAGCGGGAGAAATCTTCATACGCAGTATTTT
CDR3aa: CASSFTSGRNLHTQYF

j_gene: TRBJ1-6
abundance: -
d_gene: TRBD1
v_gene: TRBV7-2
CDR3nt: TGTGCCAGCAGAGTACAGGGGTTAGGTTCACCCCTCCACTTT
CDR3aa: CASRVQGLGSPLHF

j_gene: TRBJ1-3
abundance: -
d_gene: TRBD1
v_gene: TRBV28
CDR3nt: TGTGCCAGCAGTTTAACCGACAGGGGTTCAGGAAACACCATATATTTT
CDR3aa: CASSLTDRGSGNTIYF

j_gene: TRBJ1-1
abundance: few
d_gene: TRBD1
v_gene: TRBV3-1
CDR3nt: TGTGCCAGCAGCCCGTTCGGGACAGGGGGTCAGATGTTT
CDR3aa: CASSPFGTGGQMF

j_gene: TRBJ2-7
abundance: few
d_gene: -
v_gene: TRBV28
CDR3nt: TGTGCCAGTTCCGGGCACCCAATTACCTACGAGCAGTACTTC
CDR3aa: CASSGHPITYEQYF

j_gene: TRBJ2-3
abundance: -
d_gene: TRBD2
v_gene: TRBV7-2
CDR3nt: TGTGCCAGCAGCTTAGAGGTCGGGCTAGCGGGAGGAGATACGCAGTATTTT
CDR3aa: CASSLEVGLAGGDTQYF